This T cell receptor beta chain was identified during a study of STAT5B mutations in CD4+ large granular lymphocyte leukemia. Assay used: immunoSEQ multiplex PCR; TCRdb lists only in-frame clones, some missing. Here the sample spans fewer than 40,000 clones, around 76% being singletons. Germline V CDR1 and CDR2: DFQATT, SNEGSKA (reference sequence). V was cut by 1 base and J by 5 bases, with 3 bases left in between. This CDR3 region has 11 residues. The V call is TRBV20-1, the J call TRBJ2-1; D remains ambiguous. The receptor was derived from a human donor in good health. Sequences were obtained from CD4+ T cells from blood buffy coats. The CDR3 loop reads CSARGDNEQFF. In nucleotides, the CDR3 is TGCAGTGCTAGAGGGGACAATGAGCAGTTCTTC.